This T cell receptor (beta chain) was sequenced for a study of response to subunit inactivated influenza vaccine. Study-level findings and limits: There was a suggestion from the authors that each seasonal influenza vaccination recruits few new T cells.

In germline, CDR1 is MGHRA, CDR2 YSYEKL. V lost 5 bases to trimming and J lost 8 bases; unmatched junction nucleotides: 18. The CDR3 covers 17 residues. Remarks on this clonotype: Its antigen remains unidentified.

MiXCR, applied by TCRdb to the RT-PCR reads, yields one record per CDR3 protein. The sample carries approximately 730,000 distinct CDR3 sequences, approximately 15% recorded once. The sequencing used PBMCs from blood, collected around two weeks before vaccination. The J gene is TRBJ2-1, the V gene TRBV4-1; the match to TRBD1 covers 7 bases. The clonotype originates from a man between 50 and 59 years old who received an inactivated influenza vaccine. The CDR3 protein is CASSIGAGGIKIDEQFF. In nucleotides, the CDR3 is TGCGCCAGCAGCATAGGGGCAGGGGGAATTAAAATCGATGAGCAGTTCTTC.